The rows below give T cell receptor beta chains drawn from one sample of a study of T-cell memory formation after mild COVID-19. TCRdb re-called the 5' RACE reads with MiXCR, one entry per CDR3 protein. The sample gives roughly 450,000 distinct CDR3 sequences, roughly 20% of which show up once; over 9% is in the top ten. The sequencing input was PBMCs or a T cell subset sorted from them (not recorded which). These receptors came from an adult woman who had mild COVID-19 (a few samples of this study predate the infection). Cell type and time point are not known. Each CDR3 is given with its conserved first and last residue. The D gene is left open where the match is weak. Some rows mark clone size as missing; the rest say once, few, many or name a class of expanded clone.

v_gene,d_gene,abundance,j_gene,CDR3aa,CDR3nt
TRBV5-1,NA,few,TRBJ2-2,CASSLTPVGEPGELFF,TGCGCCAGCAGCTTGACCCCGGTGGGAGAGCCCGGGGAGCTGTTTTTT
TRBV2,TRBD1,NA,TRBJ1-1,CASRETGGAFF,TGTGCCAGCCGGGAGACAGGGGGGGCTTTCTTT
TRBV12-3/TRBV12-4,NA,NA,TRBJ1-1,CASSLKAGVNTEAFF,TGTGCCAGCAGTTTAAAGGCAGGGGTGAACACTGAAGCTTTCTTT
TRBV7-9,TRBD2,many,TRBJ2-3,CASSARAGGGTDTQYF,TGTGCCAGCAGCGCCCGAGCGGGAGGGGGCACAGATACGCAGTATTTT
TRBV5-1,TRBD1,NA,TRBJ2-2,CASSFGTGVGELFF,TGCGCCAGCAGCTTCGGGACAGGGGTCGGGGAGCTGTTTTTT
TRBV29-1,TRBD1,few,TRBJ2-3,CSVSGSNTGGRADTQYF,TGCAGCGTTTCGGGCTCGAATACAGGGGGCAGGGCAGATACGCAGTATTTT
TRBV15,TRBD1,few,TRBJ1-3,CATSTDRAVSGNTIYF,TGTGCCACCAGCACGGACAGGGCCGTCTCTGGAAACACCATATATTTT
TRBV5-6,TRBD2,NA,TRBJ2-1,CASSLGGSSHNEQFF,TGTGCCAGCAGCTTGGGCGGGAGTAGCCACAATGAGCAGTTCTTC
TRBV24-1,TRBD2,few,TRBJ2-1,CATSDPTSGISYNEQFF,TGTGCCACCAGTGATCCGACTAGCGGGATCTCCTACAATGAGCAGTTCTTC
TRBV12-3/TRBV12-4,NA,few,TRBJ2-1,CASSTRDFGEQFF,TGTGCCAGCAGTACTCGGGACTTCGGAGAGCAGTTCTTC
TRBV5-1,NA,few,TRBJ2-6,CASSLEPTPSGANVLTF,TGCGCCAGCAGCTTAGAACCGACTCCCTCTGGGGCCAACGTCCTGACTTTC
TRBV20-1,TRBD1,few,TRBJ1-1,CSVKAGTGNTEAFF,TGCAGTGTGAAAGCCGGGACAGGGAACACTGAAGCTTTCTTT
TRBV7-6,NA,few,TRBJ2-5,CASSFLKTQYF,TGTGCCAGCAGCTTTTTGAAGACCCAGTACTTC
TRBV11-2,NA,many,TRBJ2-7,CASSLDQRGGYEQYF,TGTGCCAGCAGCTTAGATCAAAGGGGGGGATACGAGCAGTACTTC
TRBV4-1,TRBD2,NA,TRBJ2-3,CASSQDPLANTQYF,TGCGCCAGCAGCCAAGACCCACTAGCGAATACGCAGTATTTT
TRBV9,NA,NA,TRBJ2-1,CASSPQGTERDEQFF,TGTGCCAGCAGCCCCCAGGGGACCGAACGGGATGAGCAGTTCTTC
TRBV12-3/TRBV12-4,NA,NA,TRBJ1-5,CASSSGGAPQPQHF,TGTGCCAGCAGTTCAGGAGGGGCCCCCCAGCCCCAGCATTTT
TRBV11-2,NA,NA,TRBJ2-2,CASSLGPANTGELFF,TGTGCCAGCAGCTTAGGACCCGCGAACACCGGGGAGCTGTTTTTT
TRBV7-2,TRBD2,NA,TRBJ2-2,CASSRQRDRTGELFF,TGTGCCAGCTCAAGACAGCGGGATCGCACCGGGGAGCTGTTTTTT
TRBV7-3,NA,few,TRBJ2-1,CASSLSEDNEQFF,TGTGCCAGCAGCTTGTCCGAAGACAATGAGCAGTTCTTC